This T cell receptor beta chain is drawn from a study of CD8 T cells in ankylosing spondylitis. The sample holds a few counts of this clonotype. Antigen: not known. Construction of TCR beta libraries was performed using quantitative 5'-RACE with molecular barcodes. TCRdb re-derived calls from the 5' RACE reads in MiXCR, one entry per CDR3 protein. The sample consists of approximately 400,000 distinct CDR3 sequences, about 25% of them appearing once. The CDR3 is 14 amino acids. Trimming took 7 bases from V and 1 from J, leaving 12 bases between them. Germline-derived CDR1 and CDR2 are KGHDR and SFDVKD. Overall study results and limits: Characteristic of ankylosing spondylitis blood, it appeared, was a TCR beta motif comprising about eight highly homologous variants.

Sequencing used blood, either unsorted or a sorted T cell fraction (not recorded which). The gene calls are TRBV24-1 and TRBJ2-5, with D possibly being TRBD2 (5 bases). The clonotype was recovered from a male donor with ankylosing spondylitis. The chain's CDR3 is CATRPTGVQETQYF. DNA of the CDR3: TGTGCCACCAGGCCCACCGGGGTCCAAGAGACCCAGTACTTC.